The source of this T cell receptor beta chain is a study of shared clonotypes between healthy human individuals. Replicate PCRs were loaded with 300 ng DNA from unsorted PBMC, about 30,000 T cell genomes. With ten immunoSEQ deep assay plates, unsorted PBMC DNA underwent sequencing. Assay used: immunoSEQ multiplex PCR; TCRdb lists only in-frame clones, some missing. The sample includes hundreds of thousands of clones, around 78% seen only once; the top ten take approximately 12%. Trimming at V came to 7 bases and at J to 3 bases, leaving 5 bases not matched to a gene. The CDR3 runs 13 residues. Germline loops: CDR1 MNHNS, CDR2 SASEGT. Study donors comprised healthy, HIV-negative adults devoid of recent acute infection or vaccination.

This chain connects TRBV6-1 to TRBJ2-5, with TRBD2 matching over 7 bases. Sequencing input: PBMCs. The receptor was isolated from a woman between 35 and 50 years old in good health. Some clones in this sample may be carry-over from other donors' samples. Here the CDR3 DNA reads TGTGCCAGCACGTCTAGCGGCGAAGAGACCCAGTACTTC. Translating gives CASTSSGEETQYF.